This is a list of T cell receptor beta chains from one sample in a study of identical twins. TCRdb recomputed calls from the 5' RACE reads with MiXCR, one row per CDR3 protein. The repertoire holds some 730,000 distinct CDR3 sequences, about 20% seen once, with around 14% in the top ten. Separately, the same data were catalogued under a study of T cells expressing NK-cell markers.

The source material was PBMCs. These receptors originate from a woman younger than 30 in good health. The CDR3 runs from the conserved cysteine through the conserved F or W. Each record gives: V gene, J gene, clone size, D gene, CDR3 protein, CDR3 DNA. A D gene is named only where the DNA matches it firmly. Where a row states a size, it is once, few, many or the class of an expanded clone; other rows omit it.

TRBV6-5,TRBJ1-1,.,.,CASSFGGQFEAFF,TGTGCCAGCAGTTTCGGGGGGCAGTTTGAAGCTTTCTTT
TRBV3-1,TRBJ1-2,.,TRBD1,CASSHSTGSYGYTF,TGTGCCAGCAGCCACTCGACAGGGAGCTATGGCTACACCTTC
TRBV27,TRBJ2-6,.,.,CASSFPPEGSGANVLTF,TGTGCCAGCAGTTTCCCCCCTGAGGGCTCTGGGGCCAACGTCCTGACTTTC
TRBV12-3/TRBV12-4,TRBJ1-6,few,.,CASTSSYNSPLHF,TGTGCCAGCACCAGCTCCTATAATTCACCCCTCCACTTT
TRBV25-1,TRBJ1-6,few,.,CASSEGVGNSPLHF,TGTGCCAGCAGTGAGGGGGTGGGTAATTCACCCCTCCACTTT
TRBV7-2,TRBJ2-1,few,.,CASSLEGLRVNEQFF,TGTGCCAGCAGCTTAGAAGGACTAAGGGTCAATGAGCAGTTCTTC
TRBV20-1,TRBJ2-3,.,TRBD2,CSATSGRTDTQYF,TGCAGTGCAACTAGCGGGCGCACAGATACGCAGTATTTT
TRBV24-1,TRBJ2-3,few,TRBD2,CATSDPGSGMADTQYF,TGTGCCACCAGTGACCCGGGTAGCGGGATGGCAGATACGCAGTATTTT
TRBV5-1,TRBJ1-2,few,.,CASSTQTGSGYTF,TGCGCCAGCAGCACACAGACAGGTTCTGGCTACACCTTC
TRBV20-1,TRBJ1-2,few,.,CSAEPGTWGYTF,TGCAGTGCTGAACCGGGGACCTGGGGCTACACCTTC
TRBV20-1,TRBJ2-6,.,.,CCARDRRPLSGANVLTF,TGCTGTGCTAGGGACCGCCGGCCCCTCTCTGGGGCCAACGTCCTGACTTTC
TRBV12-3/TRBV12-4,TRBJ2-7,few,.,CASSTTSPPSEQYF,TGTGCCAGCAGTACAACTAGTCCACCGTCCGAGCAGTACTTC
TRBV19,TRBJ2-1,many,TRBD2,CASSRGTSSGSNEQFF,TGTGCCAGTAGTAGGGGGACTAGCTCCGGTTCGAATGAGCAGTTCTTC
TRBV6-5,TRBJ1-1,.,.,CASSYSLNLRAFF,TGTGCCAGCAGTTACTCGTTAAATCTTCGGGCTTTCTTT
TRBV20-1,TRBJ1-1,.,.,CSAKRGGTEAFF,TGCAGTGCTAAGAGGGGCGGCACTGAAGCTTTCTTT
TRBV29-1,TRBJ2-5,few,.,CSVGRLQETQYF,TGCAGCGTGGGACGGCTCCAAGAGACCCAGTACTTC
TRBV4-3,TRBJ1-2,.,.,CASSQVSGGYGYTF,TGCGCCAGCAGCCAAGTATCGGGAGGGTATGGCTACACCTTC
TRBV11-2,TRBJ2-1,few,.,CASSPRGADNEQFF,TGTGCCAGCAGCCCCCGGGGGGCCGACAATGAGCAGTTCTTC
TRBV20-1,TRBJ1-1,.,.,CSAGGSIGTEAFF,TGCAGTGCCGGAGGGTCGATAGGAACTGAAGCTTTCTTT
TRBV12-5,TRBJ2-2,few,.,CASGLNPNTGELFF,TGTGCTAGTGGTTTGAACCCGAACACCGGGGAGCTGTTTTTT
TRBV6-5,TRBJ2-7,few,.,CASSYSRTKSSYEQYF,TGTGCCAGCAGTTACTCCCGGACTAAAAGCTCCTACGAGCAGTACTTC
TRBV7-7,TRBJ2-1,.,.,CASSPFSGSYNEQFF,TGTGCCAGCAGTCCATTTAGCGGCTCCTACAATGAGCAGTTCTTC
TRBV7-2,TRBJ1-6,few,TRBD1,CASSFAPGQGRNSPLHF,TGTGCCAGCAGCTTTGCCCCGGGACAGGGGAGGAATTCACCCCTCCACTTT
TRBV12-3/TRBV12-4,TRBJ1-2,many,TRBD1,CASSFGGQSNYGYTF,TGTGCCAGCAGTTTTGGGGGACAGTCCAACTATGGCTACACCTTC
TRBV5-5,TRBJ2-7,.,.,CASRPDGSYEQYF,TGTGCCAGCAGACCTGACGGCTCCTACGAGCAGTACTTC
TRBV20-1,TRBJ2-1,few,.,CSARAGYNEQFF,TGCAGTGCTAGGGCTGGTTACAATGAGCAGTTCTTC
TRBV7-3,TRBJ2-1,few,.,CASSLTRAPSRDEQFF,TGTGCCAGCAGCTTGACTAGGGCCCCCTCGAGGGATGAGCAGTTCTTC
TRBV20-1,TRBJ2-5,.,TRBD1,CSARDLTGGPLGYQYF,TGCAGTGCTAGAGATCTGACAGGGGGGCCTCTGGGGTACCAGTACTTC
TRBV5-8,TRBJ1-1,many,.,CASSLVREYAFF,TGTGCCAGCAGCTTGGTCAGGGAGTATGCTTTCTTT
TRBV5-1,TRBJ2-7,.,TRBD2,CASSPLPSGRTYEQYF,TGCGCCAGCAGCCCGTTACCTAGCGGGAGAACGTACGAGCAGTACTTC
TRBV20-1,TRBJ1-4,few,TRBD1,CSAGTGVKKLFF,TGCAGTGCTGGGACAGGGGTAAAAAAACTGTTTTTT
TRBV20-1,TRBJ2-5,.,TRBD1,CSARGDRDGRETQYF,TGCAGTGCTAGAGGGGACAGGGACGGTCGAGAGACCCAGTACTTC
TRBV27,TRBJ2-1,.,.,CASSSSGLYNEQFF,TGTGCCAGCAGCTCATCCGGACTATACAATGAGCAGTTCTTC
TRBV5-6,TRBJ2-3,few,.,CASKQSTDTQYF,TGTGCCAGCAAACAGAGCACAGATACGCAGTATTTT
TRBV6-5,TRBJ2-7,few,.,CASSYRGTAYEQYF,TGTGCCAGCAGTTACCGGGGGACAGCCTACGAGCAGTACTTC
TRBV12-3/TRBV12-4,TRBJ2-1,many,.,CASRLLNEQFF,TGTGCCAGCAGGCTACTCAATGAGCAGTTCTTC
TRBV7-9,TRBJ2-1,few,.,CASSPALDHEQFF,TGTGCCAGCAGCCCAGCCCTTGACCATGAGCAGTTCTTC
TRBV4-3,TRBJ2-4,.,TRBD2,CASSQDSVLAGGNIQYF,TGCGCCAGCAGCCAAGATTCAGTCCTAGCGGGAGGGAACATTCAGTACTTC
TRBV7-8,TRBJ2-3,.,.,CASKRQASTDTQYF,TGTGCCAGCAAACGACAGGCTAGCACAGATACGCAGTATTTT
TRBV14,TRBJ2-3,few,.,CASSQRQREDTQYF,TGTGCCAGCAGCCAACGGCAGAGGGAAGATACGCAGTATTTT
TRBV5-6,TRBJ2-7,many,.,CASSSLSQGSGNEQYF,TGTGCCAGCAGCTCCTTGAGCCAGGGGAGCGGGAACGAGCAGTACTTC
TRBV12-3/TRBV12-4,TRBJ2-3,many,.,CASSVGSPGSTQYF,TGTGCCAGCAGTGTGGGATCCCCAGGGAGTACGCAGTATTTT
TRBV27,TRBJ2-7,.,TRBD1,CASSSGQQYEQYF,TGTGCCAGCAGTTCGGGACAGCAGTACGAGCAGTACTTC
TRBV12-3/TRBV12-4,TRBJ2-1,many,TRBD2,CASSFGAGGGYEQFF,TGTGCCAGCAGTTTTGGCGCGGGAGGAGGCTATGAGCAGTTCTTC
TRBV5-6,TRBJ1-2,.,.,CASSLRRLDYGYTF,TGTGCCAGCAGCTTGCGTCGCCTCGACTATGGCTACACCTTC
TRBV6-5,TRBJ2-7,.,TRBD2,CASSSTGLADHYEQYF,TGTGCCAGCAGTTCCACGGGACTAGCGGACCACTACGAGCAGTACTTC
TRBV20-1,TRBJ1-4,many,.,CSAHGDATNEKLFF,TGCAGTGCGCACGGGGACGCTACTAATGAAAAACTGTTTTTT